This TCR beta chain was profiled in a study of cytomegalovirus exposure and HLA in healthy donors. CDR3 length: 14 residues. From germline, CDR1 is SGHNT and CDR2 YENEEA. Trimming took off 4 bases at V and 0 bases at J, with 9 bases between the two ends. It was with 60 Vbeta and 13 Jbeta primers that the PCR ran. Generated by immunoSEQ multiplex PCR, the TCRdb table keeps only in-frame clones and is missing some. Seen here are about 170,000 clones, 65% to 80% observed once, and the top ten hold 3% to 3.5%. What was sequenced was PBMCs. The receptor was derived from a woman aged 50 to 60 in good health and CMV-seropositive. The chain joins TRBV11-3 to TRBJ1-1; D perhaps matches TRBD1 (5 bases). The CDR3 loop is CASSSGLMNTEAFF. The CDR3 DNA reads TGTGCCAGCAGCTCGGGACTCATGAACACTGAAGCTTTCTTT. Full variable domain (remainder filled in from reference TRBV11-3 and TRBJ1-1): EAGVVQSPRYKIIEKKQPVAFWCNPISGHNTLYWYLQNLGQGPELLIRYENEEAVDDSQLPKDRFSAERLKGVDSTLKIQPAELGDSAVYLCASSSGLMNTEAFFGQGTRLTVV.